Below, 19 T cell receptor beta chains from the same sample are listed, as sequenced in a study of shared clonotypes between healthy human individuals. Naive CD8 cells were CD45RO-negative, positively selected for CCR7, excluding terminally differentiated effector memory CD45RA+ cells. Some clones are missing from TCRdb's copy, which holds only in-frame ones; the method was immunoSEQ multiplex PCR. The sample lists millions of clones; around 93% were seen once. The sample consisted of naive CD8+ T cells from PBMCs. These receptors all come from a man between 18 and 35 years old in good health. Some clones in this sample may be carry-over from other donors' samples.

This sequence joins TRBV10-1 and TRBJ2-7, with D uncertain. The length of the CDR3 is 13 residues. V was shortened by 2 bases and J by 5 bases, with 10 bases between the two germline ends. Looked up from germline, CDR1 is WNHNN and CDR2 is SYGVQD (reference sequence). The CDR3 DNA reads TGCGCCAGCAGTGAGACAATCTACGACGAGCAGTACTTC. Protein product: CASSETIYDEQYF.

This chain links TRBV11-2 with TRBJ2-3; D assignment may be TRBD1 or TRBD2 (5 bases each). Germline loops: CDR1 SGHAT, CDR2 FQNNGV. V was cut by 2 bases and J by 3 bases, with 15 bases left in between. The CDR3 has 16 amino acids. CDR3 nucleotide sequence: TGTGCCAGCAGCTTATTATGGGGGTTGACGACAGATACGCAGTATTTT. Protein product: CASSLLWGLTTDTQYF.

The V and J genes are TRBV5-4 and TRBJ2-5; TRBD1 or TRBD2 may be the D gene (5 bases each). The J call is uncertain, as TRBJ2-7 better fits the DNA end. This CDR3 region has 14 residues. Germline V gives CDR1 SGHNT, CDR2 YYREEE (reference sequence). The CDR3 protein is CASSSWPGTHEQYF. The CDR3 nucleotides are TGTGCCAGCAGCTCGTGGCCAGGGACCCACGAGCAGTACTTC.

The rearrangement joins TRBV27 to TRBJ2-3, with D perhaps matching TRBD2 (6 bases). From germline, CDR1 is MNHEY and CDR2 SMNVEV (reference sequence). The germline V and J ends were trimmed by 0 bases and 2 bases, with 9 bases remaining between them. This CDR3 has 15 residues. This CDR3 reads CASSLSGGNTDTQYF. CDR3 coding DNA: TGTGCCAGCAGTTTATCTGGCGGGAACACAGATACGCAGTATTTT.

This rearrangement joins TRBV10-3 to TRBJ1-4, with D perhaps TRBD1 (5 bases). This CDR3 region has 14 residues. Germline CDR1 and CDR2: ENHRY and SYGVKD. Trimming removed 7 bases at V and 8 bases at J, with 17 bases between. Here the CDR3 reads CAITSGGEGEKLFF. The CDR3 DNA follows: TGTGCCATCACCAGTGGAGGGGAGGGAGAAAAACTGTTTTTT.

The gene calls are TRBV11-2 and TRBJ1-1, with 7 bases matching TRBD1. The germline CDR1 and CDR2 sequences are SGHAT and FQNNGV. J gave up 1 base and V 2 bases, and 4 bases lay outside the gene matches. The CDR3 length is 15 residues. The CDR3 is CASSLYDRENTEAFF. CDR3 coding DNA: TGTGCCAGCAGCTTATATGACAGGGAGAACACTGAAGCTTTCTTT.

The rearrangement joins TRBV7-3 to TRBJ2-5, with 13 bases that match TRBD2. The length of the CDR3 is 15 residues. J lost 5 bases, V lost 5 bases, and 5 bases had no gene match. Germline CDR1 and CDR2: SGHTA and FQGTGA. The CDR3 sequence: CASSESTSGRETQYF. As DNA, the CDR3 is TGTGCCAGCAGCGAGTCGACTAGCGGGAGGGAGACCCAGTACTTC.

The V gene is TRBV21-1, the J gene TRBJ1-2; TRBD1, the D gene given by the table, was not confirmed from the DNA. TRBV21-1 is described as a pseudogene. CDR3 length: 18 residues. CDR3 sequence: CASSNSGTGIPLPYGYTF. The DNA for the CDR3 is TGTGCCAGCAGCAACTCCGGGACAGGGATCCCCCTCCCCTATGGCTACACCTTC.

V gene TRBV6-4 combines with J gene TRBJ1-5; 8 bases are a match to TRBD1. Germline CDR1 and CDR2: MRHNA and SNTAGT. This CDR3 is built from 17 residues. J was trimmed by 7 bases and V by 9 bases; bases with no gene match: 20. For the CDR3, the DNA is TGTGCCAGACAATCGGGACAGGACTTGAAAGTGGGGCAGCCCCAGCATTTT. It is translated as CARQSGQDLKVGQPQHF.

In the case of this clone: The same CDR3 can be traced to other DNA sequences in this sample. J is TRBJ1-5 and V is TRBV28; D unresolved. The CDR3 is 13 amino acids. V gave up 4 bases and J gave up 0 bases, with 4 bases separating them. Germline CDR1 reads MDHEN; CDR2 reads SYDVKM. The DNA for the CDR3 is TGTGCCAGCAGTTCCTATAGCAATCAGCCCCAGCATTTT. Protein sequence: CASSSYSNQPQHF.

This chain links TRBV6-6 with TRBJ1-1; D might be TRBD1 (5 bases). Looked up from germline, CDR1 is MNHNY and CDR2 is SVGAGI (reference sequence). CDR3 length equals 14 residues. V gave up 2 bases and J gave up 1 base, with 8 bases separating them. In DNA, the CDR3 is TGTGCCAGCAGTTACAGGGGAGGGAACACTGAAGCTTTCTTT. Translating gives CASSYRGGNTEAFF.

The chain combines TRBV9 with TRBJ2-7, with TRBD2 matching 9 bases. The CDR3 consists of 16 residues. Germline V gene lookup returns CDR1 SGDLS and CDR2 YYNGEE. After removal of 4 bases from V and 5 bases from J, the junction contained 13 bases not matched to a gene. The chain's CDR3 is CASSPWAGSGRNEQYF. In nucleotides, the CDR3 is TGTGCCAGCAGCCCCTGGGCGGGAAGCGGGAGGAACGAGCAGTACTTC.

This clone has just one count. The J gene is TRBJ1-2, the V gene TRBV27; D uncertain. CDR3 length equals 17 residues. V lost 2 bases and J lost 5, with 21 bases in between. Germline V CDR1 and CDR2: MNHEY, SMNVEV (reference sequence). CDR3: CASSLDLRGAGPYGYTF. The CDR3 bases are TGTGCCAGCAGTTTAGATCTCCGCGGCGCAGGCCCTTATGGCTACACCTTC.

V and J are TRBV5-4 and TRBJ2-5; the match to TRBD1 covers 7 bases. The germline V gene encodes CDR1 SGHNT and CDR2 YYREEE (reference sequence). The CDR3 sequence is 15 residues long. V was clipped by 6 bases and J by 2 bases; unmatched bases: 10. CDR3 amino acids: CASTHRDRLQETQYF. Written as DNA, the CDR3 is TGTGCCAGCACCCACCGGGACAGATTACAAGAGACCCAGTACTTC. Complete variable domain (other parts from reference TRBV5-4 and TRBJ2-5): ETGVTQSPTHLIKTRGQQVTLRCSSQSGHNTVSWYQQALGQGPQFIFQYYREEENGRGNFPPRFSGLQFPNYSSELNVNALELDDSALYLCASTHRDRLQETQYFGPGTRLLVL.

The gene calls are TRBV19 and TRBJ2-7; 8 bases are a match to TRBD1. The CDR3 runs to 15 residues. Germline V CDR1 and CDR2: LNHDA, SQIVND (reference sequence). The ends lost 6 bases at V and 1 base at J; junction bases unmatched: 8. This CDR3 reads CASSVDRVASYEQYF. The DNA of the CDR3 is TGTGCCAGTAGCGTGGACAGGGTTGCGTCCTACGAGCAGTACTTC.

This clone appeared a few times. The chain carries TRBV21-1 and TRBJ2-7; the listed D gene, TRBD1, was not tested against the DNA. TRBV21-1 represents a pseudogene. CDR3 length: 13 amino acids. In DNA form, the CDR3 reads TGTGCCAGCAGATCCCAGCCCAGGTGCGAGCAGTACTTC. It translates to CASRSQPRCEQYF.

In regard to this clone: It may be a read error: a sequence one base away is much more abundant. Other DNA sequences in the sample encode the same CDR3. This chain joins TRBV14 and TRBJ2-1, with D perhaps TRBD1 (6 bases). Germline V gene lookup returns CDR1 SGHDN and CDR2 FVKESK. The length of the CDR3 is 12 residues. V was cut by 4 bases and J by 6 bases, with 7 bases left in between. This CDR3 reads CASSLGGNEQFF. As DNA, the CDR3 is TGTGCCAGCAGCCTAGGGGGCAATGAGCAGTTCTTC. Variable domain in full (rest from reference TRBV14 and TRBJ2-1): EAGVTQFPSHSVIEKGQTVTLRCDPISGHDNLYWYRRVMGKEIKFLLHFVKESKQDESGMPNNRFLAERTGGTYSTLKVQPAELEDSGVYFCASSLGGNEQFFGPGTRLTVL.

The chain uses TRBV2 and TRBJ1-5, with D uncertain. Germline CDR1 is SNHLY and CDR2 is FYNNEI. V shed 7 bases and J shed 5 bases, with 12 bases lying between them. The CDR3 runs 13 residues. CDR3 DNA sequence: TGTGCCAGCACGACGGGGTTTGATCAGCCCCAGCATTTT. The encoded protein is CASTTGFDQPQHF.

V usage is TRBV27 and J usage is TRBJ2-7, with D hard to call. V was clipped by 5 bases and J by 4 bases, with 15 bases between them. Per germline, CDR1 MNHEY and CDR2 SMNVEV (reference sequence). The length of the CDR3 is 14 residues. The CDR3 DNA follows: TGTGCCAGCAGTCCTTCGGTAATAGGTTACGAGCAGTACTTC. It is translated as CASSPSVIGYEQYF.